Included here is one T cell receptor (beta chain) sequence, with context. What it binds is not known. The sample comes from a study of siplizumab effects on memory and regulatory T cells. Measured with immunoSEQ multiplex PCR; TCRdb has only the in-frame clones, and not every one. The sample has about 100,000 clones; more than 90% are singletons. Points from the study as a whole: Alloreactive CD4+ clones that could be mapped were on average approximately 69% Treg-derived with siplizumab, against roughly 27% in controls. Naive T cells looked more diverse than memory cells and looked like major alloresponse contributors.

The sequence was collected from a human donor in good health. Sample: CD4+ T cells sorted from blood.

The chain's CDR3 is CASSYLGENTEAFF. The CDR3 bases are TGTGCCAGCAGTTACTTAGGGGAGAACACTGAAGCTTTCTTT. The J gene is TRBJ1-1, the V gene TRBV6-5, with D perhaps matching TRBD1 (5 bases). The CDR3 is 14 residues long. Germline lookup yields CDR1 MNHEY and CDR2 SVGAGI. Trimming took off 1 base at V and 1 base at J, with 7 bases between the two ends.